This T cell receptor beta chain is from a study of vaccination and CD4 T cells after COVID-19. Concerning this clonotype: Its antigen is not known.

The V gene end was trimmed by 1 base and the J gene end by 6 bases; junction bases not matched to a gene: 6. The CDR3 contains 15 residues. The germline CDR1 and CDR2 sequences are SGHTA and FQGNSA. The Oncomine TCR Beta short-read assay sequenced DNA from cultured CD4+ T cells. TCRdb re-derived calls from the PCR reads in MiXCR, one entry per CDR3 protein. In the table there are fewer than 20,000 distinct CDR3 sequences, roughly 72% of which are singletons. Indicated treatment: roughly 10-day PBMC culture with coronavirus spike peptide pools or control peptides (ViraFEST assay). The material sequenced was CD4+ T cells from blood, cultured in vitro. The clonotype comes from a human donor who had recovered from COVID-19. The gene calls are TRBV7-2 and TRBJ2-3; 8 bases are a match to TRBD2. CDR3 sequence: CASSLGAGGTDTQYF. The CDR3 DNA reads as TGTGCCAGCAGCTTAGGGGCGGGGGGAACCGATACGCAGTATTTT.